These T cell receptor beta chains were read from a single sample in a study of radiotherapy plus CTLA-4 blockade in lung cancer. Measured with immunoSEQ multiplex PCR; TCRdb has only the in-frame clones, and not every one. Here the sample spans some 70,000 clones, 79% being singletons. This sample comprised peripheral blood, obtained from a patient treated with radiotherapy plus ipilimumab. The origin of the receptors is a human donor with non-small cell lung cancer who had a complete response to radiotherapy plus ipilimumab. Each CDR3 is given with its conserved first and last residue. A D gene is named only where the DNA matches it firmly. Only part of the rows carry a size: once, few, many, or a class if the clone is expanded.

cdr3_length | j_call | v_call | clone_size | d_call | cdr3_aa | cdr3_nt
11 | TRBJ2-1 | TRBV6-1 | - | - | CASSFYNEQFF | TGTGCCAGCAGTTTTTACAATGAGCAGTTCTTC
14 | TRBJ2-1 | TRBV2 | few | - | CASSEWWNPNEQFF | TGTGCCAGCAGTGAGTGGTGGAATCCCAATGAGCAGTTCTTC
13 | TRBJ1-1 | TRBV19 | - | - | CASSRTEETEAFF | TGTGCCAGTAGTCGGACAGAAGAAACTGAAGCTTTCTTT
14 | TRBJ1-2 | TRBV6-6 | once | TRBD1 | CASSPGQGTYGYTF | TGTGCCAGCAGTCCGGGACAGGGCACCTATGGCTACACCTTC
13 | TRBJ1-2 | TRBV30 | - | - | CAWQARSNYGYTF | TGTGCCTGGCAGGCACGATCTAACTATGGCTACACCTTC
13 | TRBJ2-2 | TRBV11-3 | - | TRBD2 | CASSPLAAGELFF | TGTGCCAGCAGCCCCCTAGCGGCCGGGGAGCTGTTTTTT
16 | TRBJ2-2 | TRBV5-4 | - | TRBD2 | CASSLRLAANTGELFF | TGTGCCAGCAGCTTGAGACTAGCGGCTAACACCGGGGAGCTGTTTTTT
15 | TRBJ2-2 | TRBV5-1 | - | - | CASSLGQGGTGELFF | TGCGCCAGCAGCTTGGGGCAGGGCGGCACCGGGGAGCTGTTTTTT
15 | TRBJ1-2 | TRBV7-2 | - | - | CASSLAVPTGNGYTF | TGTGCCAGCAGCTTAGCGGTCCCCACAGGGAATGGCTACACCTTC
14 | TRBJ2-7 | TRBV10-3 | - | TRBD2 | CAIRGTSDSYEQYF | TGTGCCATCAGAGGGACTAGCGACTCCTACGAGCAGTACTTC
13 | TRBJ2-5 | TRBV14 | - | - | CASSANPGETQYF | TGTGCCAGCAGCGCAAACCCGGGGGAGACCCAGTACTTC
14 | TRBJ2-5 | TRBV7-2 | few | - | CASSPWEARETQYF | TGTGCCAGCAGCCCCTGGGAGGCCCGAGAGACCCAGTACTTC
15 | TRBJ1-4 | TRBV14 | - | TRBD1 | CASSHLGGGGEKLFF | TGTGCCAGCAGCCACCTAGGGGGCGGCGGAGAAAAACTGTTTTTT
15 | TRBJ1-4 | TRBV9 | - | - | CASSAARSGAWRLFF | TGTGCCAGCAGCGCGGCCCGGTCAGGGGCATGGAGACTGTTTTTT
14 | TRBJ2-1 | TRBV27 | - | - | CASTRSRNGNEQFF | TGTGCCAGCACCCGGAGCAGGAACGGCAATGAGCAGTTCTTC
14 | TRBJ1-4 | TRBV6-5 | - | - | CASSSRGSNEKLFF | TGTGCCAGCAGTTCCAGGGGATCTAATGAAAAACTGTTTTTT
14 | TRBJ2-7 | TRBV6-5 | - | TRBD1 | CASTPLDRSYEQYF | TGTGCCAGCACCCCCCTGGACAGGTCCTACGAGCAGTACTTC
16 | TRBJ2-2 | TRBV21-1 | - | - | CASSLPGTDNTGELFF | TGTGCCAGCAGCTTACCCGGGACAGATAACACCGGGGAGCTGTTTTTT
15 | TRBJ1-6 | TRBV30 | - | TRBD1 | CAWSPNRAGGSPLHF | TGTGCCTGGAGTCCTAACAGGGCAGGGGGATCACCCCTCCACTTT
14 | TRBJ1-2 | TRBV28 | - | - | CASSLSAANYGYTF | TGTGCCAGCAGTTTATCGGCAGCGAACTATGGCTACACCTTC
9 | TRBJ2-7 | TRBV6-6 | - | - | CASSHEQYF | TGTGCCAGCAGTCACGAGCAGTACTTC
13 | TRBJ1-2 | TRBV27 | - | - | CASSMGGTYGYTF | TGTGCCAGCAGTATGGGGGGGACCTATGGCTACACCTTC
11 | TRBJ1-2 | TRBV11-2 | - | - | CASSTGDGYTF | TGTGCCAGCAGCACCGGGGATGGCTACACCTTC
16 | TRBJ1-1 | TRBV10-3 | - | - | CAISEGTLALNTEAFF | TGTGCCATCAGTGAAGGGACGTTGGCTTTGAACACTGAAGCTTTCTTT
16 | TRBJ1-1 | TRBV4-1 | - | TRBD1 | CASSQDPDRANTEAFF | TGCGCCAGCAGCCAAGATCCAGACAGGGCGAACACTGAAGCTTTCTTT
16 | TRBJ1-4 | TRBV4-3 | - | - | CASSQAGGGLSEKLFF | TGCGCCAGCAGCCAGGCAGGCGGGGGTTTGAGTGAAAAACTGTTTTTT
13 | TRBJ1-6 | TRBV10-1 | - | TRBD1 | CASRIDRDSPLHF | TGCGCCAGCAGGATTGACAGGGATTCACCCCTCCACTTT
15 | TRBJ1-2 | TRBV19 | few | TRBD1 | CASSPDRGDPYGYTF | TGTGCCAGTAGTCCGGACAGGGGGGACCCCTATGGCTACACCTTC
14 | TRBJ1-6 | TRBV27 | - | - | CASSLSSYNSPLHF | TGTGCCAGCAGTCTGAGCTCCTATAATTCACCCCTCCACTTT
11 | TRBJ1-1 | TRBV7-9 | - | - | CASSLGTEAFF | TGTGCCAGCAGCTTAGGCACTGAAGCTTTCTTT
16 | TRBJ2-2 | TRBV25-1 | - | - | CASSEWGVENTGELFF | TGTGCCAGCAGTGAATGGGGGGTAGAGAACACCGGGGAGCTGTTTTTT
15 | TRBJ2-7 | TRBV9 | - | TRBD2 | CASSEGLAGGYEQYF | TGTGCCAGCAGCGAGGGACTAGCGGGGGGCTACGAGCAGTACTTC